The next 27 T cell receptor beta chains were all read from a single sample in a study of T cells expressing NK-cell markers. TCRdb processed the 5' RACE reads again and assigns one entry to each CDR3 protein, with no DNA. Its listing shows 350,000 to 400,000 distinct CDR3 sequences. Sequencing used blood T cells: a sorted CD56 or NKG2C T cell subset, CD4+ or CD8+ T cells, or bulk PBMC T cells (not recorded which). All receptors come from a woman aged 45-59 years in good health.

V is TRBV7-9 and J is TRBJ2-1. There are 15 residues in the CDR3. Germline V gene data show CDR1 as SEHNR and CDR2 as FQNEAQ (reference sequence). CDR3 amino acids: CASSLDSGRYNEQFF.

This chain uses TRBV6-6 with TRBJ1-2; TCRdb's assignment of TRBD1 cannot be checked, as there is no DNA. CDR3 length equals 13 residues. Germline V gene data show CDR1 as MNHNY and CDR2 as SVGAGI (reference sequence). This CDR3 is CASSRQETGGYTF.

The chain recombines TRBV12-3 or TRBV12-4 with TRBJ2-7; without DNA, the TCRdb call of TRBD1 cannot be checked. This CDR3 has 16 residues. The CDR3 here is CASSPTPPRGTYEQYF.

J is TRBJ2-1 and V is TRBV29-1. Germline V gene data show CDR1 as SQVTM and CDR2 as ANQGSEA. This CDR3 spans 14 amino acids. This CDR3 reads CSVELGLVRNEQFF.

The gene calls are TRBV5-1 and TRBJ2-3. Germline V gives CDR1 SGHRS, CDR2 YFSETQ. The CDR3 contains 14 residues. The CDR3 reads CASSLLGSTDTQYF.

This chain uses TRBV6-1 with TRBJ2-3; TCRdb's assignment of TRBD1 cannot be checked, as there is no DNA. CDR1 MNHNS and CDR2 SASEGT come from the germline V gene. The CDR3 runs to 15 residues. CDR3 amino acids: CASSLDRARTDTQYF.

J is TRBJ1-5 and V is TRBV13. Germline V CDR1 and CDR2: PRHDT, FYEKMQ (reference sequence). The CDR3 contains 13 residues. The CDR3 spells CASSLGAVQPQHF.

The chain employs TRBV12-3 or TRBV12-4 and TRBJ2-7; checking the TCRdb D call of TRBD1 is not possible without DNA. This CDR3 region has 16 residues. CDR3 amino acids: CASSPHDSLGLYEQYF.

This chain links TRBV5-1 with TRBJ1-1; TCRdb selects TRBD1, and the lack of DNA leaves this call unchecked. Germline V gives CDR1 SGHRS, CDR2 YFSETQ. The CDR3 consists of 14 residues. The CDR3 region is CASSLAGLDTEAFF.

V is TRBV29-1 and J is TRBJ1-2. Per germline, CDR1 SQVTM and CDR2 ANQGSEA. The CDR3 totals 11 residues. CDR3: CSVVGPYGYTF.

The V call is TRBV7-8, the J call TRBJ2-2; the TCRdb D gene call, TRBD2, has no DNA to confirm it. Germline values: CDR1 SGHVS, CDR2 FQNEAQ. The CDR3 has 16 amino acids. The CDR3 loop reads CASSLFGGRATGELFF.

The V gene is TRBV6-2 or TRBV6-3, the J gene TRBJ2-5. Germline CDR1 and CDR2: MNHEY and SVGEGT. The CDR3 has 12 amino acids. The CDR3 sequence: CASSMDRQTQYF.

This chain connects TRBV20-1 to TRBJ2-5; there is no DNA to check the TCRdb D call of TRBD2. CDR3 length: 14 residues. Germline-derived CDR1 and CDR2 are DFQATT and SNEGSKA (reference sequence). CDR3 sequence reads: CSALLAGLQETQYF.

The chain combines TRBV2 with TRBJ2-1. The germline V gene has CDR1 SNHLY and CDR2 FYNNEI. CDR3 size: 13 residues. The CDR3 loop is CASSELRAREQFF.

V is TRBV7-2 and J is TRBJ2-3; TCRdb indicates TRBD2, and absent DNA this call remains unverified. The CDR3 is made up of 19 amino acids. Per the germline V gene, CDR1 is SGHTA and CDR2 is FQGNSA. The CDR3: CASSRPGTSGRWGTDTQYF.

CDR3 protein: CATSDLQQVGAFF. The chain employs TRBV24-1 and TRBJ1-1. The CDR3 is made up of 13 amino acids. Germline lookup yields CDR1 KGHDR and CDR2 SFDVKD.

The chain employs TRBV3-1 and TRBJ1-1; without DNA, the TCRdb call of TRBD1 cannot be checked. CDR1 LGHDT and CDR2 YNNKEL come from the germline V gene (reference sequence). The length of the CDR3 is 14 residues. The CDR3 loop is CASSLGGDDTEAFF. The whole variable domain, remainder taken from reference TRBV3-1 and TRBJ1-1, is DTAVSQTPKYLVTQMGNDKSIKCEQNLGHDTMYWYKQDSKKFLKIMFSYNNKELIINETVPNRFSPKSPDKAHLNLHINSLELGDSAVYFCASSLGGDDTEAFFGQGTRLTVV.

This chain's CDR3 is CASSLRSREYNEQFF. The chain employs TRBV5-5 and TRBJ2-1; the D gene TCRdb calls, TRBD2, cannot be checked with no DNA. The CDR3 is 15 residues long. Germline V gives CDR1 SGHKS, CDR2 YYEKEE (reference sequence).

The CDR3 sequence: CASRRTGMQDTEAFF. This sequence joins TRBV6-4 and TRBJ1-1; TCRdb lists TRBD1, though no DNA is available to test this call. This CDR3 has 15 amino acids. Per the germline V gene, CDR1 is MRHNA and CDR2 is SNTAGT.

This chain links TRBV5-6 with TRBJ1-1; TCRdb picks TRBD1, but there is no DNA to check that call. From germline, CDR1 is SGHDT and CDR2 YYEEEE. CDR3 length: 16 residues. The chain's CDR3 is CASTQGRDRGHTEAFF.

The chain employs TRBV29-1 and TRBJ2-3; TCRdb picks TRBD2, but there is no DNA to check that call. CDR3 length: 14 residues. The germline CDR1 and CDR2 sequences are SQVTM and ANQGSEA. The CDR3 here is CSVESGVFTDTQYF.

The chain has TRBV3-1 and TRBJ2-3; TCRdb reports TRBD1, a call that lacks DNA to check it against. This CDR3 is 15 amino acids long. Germline V gene lookup returns CDR1 LGHDT and CDR2 YNNKEL (reference sequence). The CDR3 sequence: CASSQAVGATDTQYF.

V and J are TRBV11-2 and TRBJ2-1; TCRdb returns TRBD1, unconfirmable since there is no DNA. Germline V CDR1 and CDR2: SGHAT, FQNNGV. This CDR3 has 18 amino acids. The CDR3: CASSFGGGAEPRSGEQFF.

The chain employs TRBV11-2 and TRBJ2-1; TCRdb indicates TRBD2, and absent DNA this call remains unverified. In germline, CDR1 is SGHAT, CDR2 FQNNGV. The CDR3 is 17 residues long. This CDR3 reads CASSLETLAAGGNEQFF.

This chain connects TRBV12-3 or TRBV12-4 to TRBJ2-1; as DNA is missing, the TRBD1 call by TCRdb cannot be tested. This CDR3 region has 20 residues. CDR3 residues: CASSPTYLPRKGGSYNEQFF.

The chain combines TRBV7-8 with TRBJ2-1; TCRdb reports TRBD2, a call that lacks DNA to check it against. CDR1 and CDR2 (germline): SGHVS, FQNEAQ. CDR3 length equals 18 residues. This CDR3 reads CASSLADRGRAGVNEQFF. Drawing the rest from reference TRBV7-8 and TRBJ2-1, the complete variable domain is GAGVSQSPRYKVAKRGQDVALRCDPISGHVSLFWYQQALGQGPEFLTYFQNEAQLDKSGLPSDRFFAERPEGSVSTLKIQRTQQEDSAVYLCASSLADRGRAGVNEQFFGPGTRLTVL.

CDR3 region: CASSDTGGSPLHF. The chain carries TRBV6-4 and TRBJ1-6; the D gene TCRdb calls, TRBD1, cannot be checked with no DNA. CDR1 and CDR2 (germline): MRHNA, SNTAGT. The CDR3 loop spans 13 amino acids.